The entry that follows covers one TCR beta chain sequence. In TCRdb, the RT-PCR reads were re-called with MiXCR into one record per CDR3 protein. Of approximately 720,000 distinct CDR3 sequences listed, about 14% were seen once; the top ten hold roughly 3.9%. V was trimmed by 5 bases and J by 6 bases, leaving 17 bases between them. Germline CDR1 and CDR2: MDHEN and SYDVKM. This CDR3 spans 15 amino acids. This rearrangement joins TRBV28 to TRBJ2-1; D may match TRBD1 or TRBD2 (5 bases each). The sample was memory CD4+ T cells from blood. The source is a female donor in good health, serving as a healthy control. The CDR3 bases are TGTGCCAGCAGTCCGCCGGGCACGGGGACCAATGAGCAGTTCTTC. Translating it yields CASSPPGTGTNEQFF.